Presented here are 29 T cell receptor beta chains from one specimen sequenced in a study of blood T cell repertoires in COVID-19. TCRdb's copy holds only in-frame clones and misses some; the assay was immunoSEQ multiplex PCR. The sample has about 160,000 clones, roughly 86% seen once; the top ten hold 3.9%. Sequenced sample: peripheral blood. The receptors originated from a woman aged 55-75 years who had recovered from COVID-19.

As regards this clone: The same CDR3 is also encoded by other DNA sequences in this sample. V usage is TRBV28 and J usage is TRBJ1-5, with 8 bases that match TRBD1. Germline assignment: CDR1 MDHEN and CDR2 SYDVKM. With V trimmed by 3 bases and J by 2 bases, 0 bases remained unmatched. The CDR3 is 14 amino acids. The DNA of the CDR3 is TGTGCCAGCAGTTTGACAGGGGGCAATCAGCCCCAGCATTTT. Amino acid sequence: CASSLTGGNQPQHF.

V usage is TRBV4-3 and J usage is TRBJ1-1; the match to TRBD1 covers 10 bases. The CDR3 spans 15 residues. Trimming at V came to 1 base and at J to 4 bases, leaving 3 bases not matched to a gene. The germline gives CDR1 LGHNA, CDR2 YSLEER. The CDR3 region is CASSQGQGALTEAFF. The CDR3 coding sequence is TGCGCCAGCAGCCAAGGACAGGGGGCGCTCACTGAAGCTTTCTTT.

The chain joins TRBV11-2 to TRBJ1-6; D is ambiguous. This CDR3 region has 15 residues. V lost 6 bases to trimming and J lost 11 bases, with 20 bases between them. Germline V gives CDR1 SGHAT, CDR2 FQNNGV. The CDR3 coding sequence is TGTGCCAGCAGTGTAGCCGGGATATTAATGCCACCCCTCCACTTT. Translated: CASSVAGILMPPLHF. Variable domain in full (rest from reference TRBV11-2 and TRBJ1-6): EAGVAQSPRYKIIEKRQSVAFWCNPISGHATLYWYQQILGQGPKLLIQFQNNGVVDDSQLPKDRFSAERLKGVDSTLKIQPAKLEDSAVYLCASSVAGILMPPLHFGNGTRLTVT.

There are a few counts of this clone. This chain links TRBV18 with TRBJ1-1; a weak D match, TRBD1 (6 bases). In germline, CDR1 is KGHSH, CDR2 LQKENI. V was trimmed by 0 bases and J by 2 bases, leaving 13 bases between them. CDR3 length: 16 amino acids. The CDR3 spells CASSPPNGQRNTEAFF. The CDR3 coding sequence is TGTGCCAGCTCACCACCGAATGGACAGCGAAACACTGAAGCTTTCTTT. Variable domain in full (rest from reference TRBV18 and TRBJ1-1): NAGVMQNPRHLVRRRGQEARLRCSPMKGHSHVYWYRQLPEEGLKFMVYLQKENIIDESGMPKERFSAEFPKEGPSILRIQQVVRGDSAAYFCASSPPNGQRNTEAFFGQGTRLTVV.

The chain recombines TRBV5-3 with TRBJ2-2; D is possibly TRBD2 (5 bases). TRBV5-3 is known as an ORF, though its function is uncertain. The V end lost 3 bases, the J end lost 9 bases, and 12 bases lay between the germline ends. The CDR3 is made up of 13 amino acids. This CDR3 is CARSSETDWELFF. For the CDR3, the DNA is TGTGCCAGAAGCTCTGAGACGGACTGGGAGCTGTTTTTT.

The chain links TRBV19 to TRBJ1-5; 12 bases match TRBD1. V lost 5 bases, J lost 2 bases, and 10 bases stayed unmatched. Germline CDR1 LNHDA, CDR2 SQIVND (reference sequence). The CDR3 consists of 18 residues. CDR3 protein: CASSSGTGGGVGNQPQHF. The DNA for the CDR3 is TGTGCCAGTAGTTCCGGGACAGGGGGCGGGGTTGGCAATCAGCCCCAGCATTTT.

The chain carries TRBV6-6 and TRBJ2-3; 8 bases align to TRBD2. Looked up from germline, CDR1 is MNHNY and CDR2 is SVGAGI (reference sequence). V was pared by 8 bases and J by 5 bases, with 15 bases of the junction left unmatched. This CDR3 comprises 16 residues. CDR3 DNA: TGTGCCAGCGTCACCGGCCCCGGGGCGGGGGGAGATACGCAGTATTTT. Translation gives CASVTGPGAGGDTQYF.

The V call is TRBV3-1 (or the pseudogene TRBV3-2), the J call TRBJ2-3, with D tentatively TRBD1 (5 bases). The CDR3 covers 15 residues. Germline V gene lookup returns CDR1 LGHDT and CDR2 YNNKEL (reference sequence). V lost 0 bases, J lost 11 bases, and 18 bases lay in between. The CDR3 reads CASSQDEDLLTGQYF. The DNA for the CDR3 is TGTGCCAGCAGCCAAGATGAGGACCTCCTAACAGGGCAGTATTTT.

This chain connects TRBV28 to TRBJ2-3, with 10 nucleotides matching TRBD2. The CDR3 spans 16 residues. Germline-derived CDR1 and CDR2 are MDHEN and SYDVKM. The V and J ends lost 8 bases and 6 bases, in that order; junction bases with no gene match: 14. CDR3 sequence: CASRGSLAGPSDTQYF. The CDR3 DNA reads TGTGCCAGCCGCGGCTCACTAGCGGGGCCGTCGGATACGCAGTATTTT.

The chain links TRBV18 to TRBJ1-6, with 7 positions matching TRBD1. The germline CDR1 and CDR2 sequences are KGHSH and LQKENI. V lost 6 bases, J lost 5 bases, and 7 bases stayed unmatched. The CDR3 is 15 amino acids. The CDR3 spells CASSGPGQNNSPLHF. CDR3 DNA: TGTGCCAGCTCGGGACCGGGACAGAATAATTCACCCCTCCACTTT.

V gene TRBV2 combines with J gene TRBJ1-5, with 8 bases identical to TRBD1. The CDR3 is 14 amino acids. Germline loops: CDR1 SNHLY, CDR2 FYNNEI. V lost 8 bases to trimming and J lost 6 bases; unmatched junction nucleotides: 9. The CDR3 region is CASGGTGSAQPQHF. The CDR3 DNA follows: TGTGCCAGCGGAGGGACAGGTTCGGCTCAGCCCCAGCATTTT.

V is TRBV6-5 and J is TRBJ2-7, with D possibly matching TRBD1 (6 bases). This CDR3 contains 15 residues. V was cut by 0 bases and J by 3 bases, with 12 bases left in between. Germline V CDR1 and CDR2: MNHEY, SVGAGI. Written as DNA, the CDR3 is TGTGCCAGCAGTTACTCGGCAGGGGCTAACTACGAGCAGTACTTC. Its translation: CASSYSAGANYEQYF.

CDR3 sequence: CAWSGQGPQRGYTF. Here the CDR3 DNA reads TGTGCCTGGAGTGGACAGGGCCCTCAACGCGGCTACACCTTC. J is TRBJ1-2 and V is TRBV30; 7 nucleotides line up with TRBD1. Germline V gives CDR1 GTSNPN, CDR2 SVGIG (reference sequence). Germline trimming cut 1 base from V and 8 bases from J; bases unmatched to any gene: 10. This CDR3 has 14 amino acids.

This rearrangement joins TRBV9 to TRBJ2-1; D is uncertain. Germline V lookup: CDR1 SGDLS, CDR2 YYNGEE. V dropped 0 bases and J dropped 5 bases, with 15 bases sitting between them. The CDR3 sequence is 16 residues long. The DNA for the CDR3 is TGTGCCAGCAGCGTAGGATCAGGCCACCCCAACAATGAGCAGTTCTTC. This codes for CASSVGSGHPNNEQFF.

This rearrangement joins TRBV28 to TRBJ2-6; 10 nucleotides align to TRBD1. CDR1 MDHEN and CDR2 SYDVKM come from the germline V gene. The CDR3 contains 17 residues. V lost 2 bases to trimming and J lost 2 bases; unmatched junction nucleotides: 3. In DNA form, the CDR3 reads TGTGCCAGCAGTTTAGGGGGACAGGGGACTGGGGCCAACGTCCTGACTTTC. This translates into CASSLGGQGTGANVLTF. Supplemented by reference TRBV28 and TRBJ2-6, the full variable domain reads DVKVTQSSRYLVKRTGEKVFLECVQDMDHENMFWYRQDPGLGLRLIYFSYDVKMKEKGDIPEGYSVSREKKERFSLILESASTNQTSMYLCASSLGGQGTGANVLTFGAGSRLTVL.

The chain couples TRBV6-2 or TRBV6-3 to TRBJ2-3; D not resolved. There are 15 residues in the CDR3. V was trimmed by 5 bases and J by 1 base, leaving 13 bases between them. CDR1 and CDR2 from the germline V gene are MNHEY and SVGEGT. The CDR3 is CASSTFQVGTDTQYF. The CDR3 DNA sequence: TGTGCCAGCAGTACCTTTCAAGTAGGCACAGATACGCAGTATTTT.

The V gene is TRBV9, the J gene TRBJ2-2, with TRBD1 matching over 7 bases. Germline loops: CDR1 SGDLS, CDR2 YYNGEE. CDR3 length equals 15 residues. Trimming took 0 bases from V and 9 from J; bases not matched to a gene: 8. The CDR3 region has the DNA TGTGCCAGCAGCGTAGTTGACAGGGTCGACAGGGAGCTGTTTTTT. It specifies CASSVVDRVDRELFF.

This chain joins TRBV3-1 (or the pseudogene TRBV3-2) and TRBJ2-1; maybe TRBD1 (6 bases). This CDR3 region has 15 residues. Germline V CDR1 and CDR2: LGHDT, YNNKEL (reference sequence). V dropped 4 bases and J dropped 1 base, with 11 bases sitting between them. The DNA for the CDR3 is TGTGCCAGCAGCCTCACAGGGAATTCCTACAATGAGCAGTTCTTC. Its protein product is CASSLTGNSYNEQFF.

The V call is TRBV29-1, the J call TRBJ2-7; 8 bases agree with TRBD2. Germline V gives CDR1 SQVTM, CDR2 ANQGSEA. The CDR3 is 11 amino acids. V shed 7 bases and J 6 bases; nucleotides not matched to a gene: 5. The CDR3 nucleotides read TGCAGCGCCGGGAGGGAAGGCGAGCAGTACTTC. It codes for CSAGREGEQYF.

The V gene is TRBV28, the J gene TRBJ2-5, with 7 nucleotides matching TRBD1. The CDR3 runs to 15 residues. CDR1 and CDR2 from the germline V gene are MDHEN and SYDVKM. The junction had 12 bases not matched to a gene; V was cut back by 6 bases and J by 5 bases. CDR3 nucleotide sequence: TGTGCCAGCAGCCCCCATAGACAGGGCGGTGAGACCCAGTACTTC. It specifies CASSPHRQGGETQYF. Combining the CDR3 with reference TRBV28 and TRBJ2-5 gives the whole variable domain DVKVTQSSRYLVKRTGEKVFLECVQDMDHENMFWYRQDPGLGLRLIYFSYDVKMKEKGDIPEGYSVSREKKERFSLILESASTNQTSMYLCASSPHRQGGETQYFGPGTRLLVL.

The chain employs TRBV27 and TRBJ2-5; no clear D gene. Germline V gives CDR1 MNHEY, CDR2 SMNVEV (reference sequence). V lost 8 bases and J lost 2, with 18 bases in between. This CDR3 contains 15 residues. The CDR3 region is CASSRLAEVQETQYF. CDR3 coding DNA: TGTGCCAGCTCCCGATTGGCAGAAGTACAAGAGACCCAGTACTTC.

This sequence joins TRBV4-3 and TRBJ1-2; 7 bases align to TRBD1. The CDR3 runs 15 residues. Trimming at V came to 1 base and at J to 4 bases, leaving 6 bases not matched to a gene. Germline values: CDR1 LGHNA, CDR2 YSLEER. CDR3: CASSQVQGPFYGYTF. Here the CDR3 DNA reads TGCGCCAGCAGCCAAGTACAGGGGCCCTTCTATGGCTACACCTTC.

The chain employs TRBV6-1 and TRBJ2-7; TRBD2 matches 9 bases. The germline CDR1 and CDR2 sequences are MNHNS and SASEGT. The CDR3 is made up of 15 amino acids. V shed 3 bases, J shed 2 bases, and the junction held 5 bases outside the gene matches. CDR3 residues: CASSESSGTPYEQYF. The CDR3 coding sequence is TGTGCCAGCAGTGAGTCTAGCGGGACCCCCTACGAGCAGTACTTC.

The chain carries TRBV5-1 and TRBJ2-5; 9 nucleotides agree with TRBD2. Germline CDR1 reads SGHRS; CDR2 reads YFSETQ. J lost 2 bases, V lost 4 bases, and 9 bases had no gene match. This CDR3 has 16 residues. The chain's CDR3 is CASSPGPAGGQETQYF. The CDR3 DNA is TGCGCCAGCAGCCCAGGTCCAGCGGGGGGTCAAGAGACCCAGTACTTC.

The chain joins TRBV30 to TRBJ2-5; 8 bases agree with TRBD2. Trimming cost V 0 bases and J 0 bases; bases outside gene matches: 3. This CDR3 contains 15 residues. The germline V gene has CDR1 GTSNPN and CDR2 SVGIG (reference sequence). CDR3 region: CAWSVGTSYQETQYF. DNA for the CDR3: TGTGCCTGGAGTGTAGGGACTAGTTACCAAGAGACCCAGTACTTC.

The gene calls are TRBV28 and TRBJ1-1, with D perhaps TRBD1 (6 bases). The CDR3 covers 14 residues. The V gene lost 6 bases and the J gene lost 4 bases, with 15 bases spanning the gap. Germline-derived CDR1 and CDR2 are MDHEN and SYDVKM. Written as DNA, the CDR3 is TGTGCCAGCAGGTCCGGGACACCAGTCACTGAAGCTTTCTTT. As protein: CASRSGTPVTEAFF.

The V gene is TRBV3-1 (or the pseudogene TRBV3-2), the J gene TRBJ2-2, with TRBD2 matching 13 bases. V was pared by 6 bases and J by 8 bases, with 6 bases of the junction left unmatched. The CDR3 loop spans 15 amino acids. Per the germline V gene, CDR1 is LGHDT and CDR2 is YNNKEL (reference sequence). The CDR3 reads CASRQGLAGSGELFF. The DNA of the CDR3 is TGTGCCAGCAGGCAGGGACTAGCGGGGTCTGGGGAGCTGTTTTTT.

The table lists this clone with a few counts. V gene TRBV4-2 combines with J gene TRBJ2-5; 9 bases map to TRBD2. Germline-derived CDR1 and CDR2 are LGHNA and YNFKEQ. The V gene end was trimmed by 1 base and the J gene end by 3 bases; junction bases not matched to a gene: 12. The CDR3 contains 18 residues. The CDR3 loop is CASSQVKRGVSGEETQYF. CDR3 DNA sequence: TGTGCCAGCAGCCAAGTAAAGCGGGGGGTCTCCGGGGAAGAGACCCAGTACTTC.

This chain joins TRBV27 and TRBJ1-1; a weak D match, TRBD1 (5 bases). The V end lost 3 bases, the J end lost 7 bases, and 12 bases lay between the germline ends. Germline values: CDR1 MNHEY, CDR2 SMNVEV (reference sequence). CDR3 length: 13 residues. This CDR3 reads CASSLTPGGEAFF. The CDR3 nucleotides are TGTGCCAGCAGTTTGACACCGGGGGGTGAAGCTTTCTTT.